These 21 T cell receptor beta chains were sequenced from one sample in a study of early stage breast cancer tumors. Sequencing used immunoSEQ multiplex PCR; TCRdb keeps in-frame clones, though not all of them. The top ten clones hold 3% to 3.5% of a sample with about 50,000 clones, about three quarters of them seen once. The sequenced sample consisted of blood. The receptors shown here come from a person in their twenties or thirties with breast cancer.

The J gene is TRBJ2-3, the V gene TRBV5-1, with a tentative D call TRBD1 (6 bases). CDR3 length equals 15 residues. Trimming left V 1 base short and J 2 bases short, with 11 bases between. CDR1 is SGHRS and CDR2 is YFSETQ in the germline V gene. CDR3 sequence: CASSLMGDNTDTQYF. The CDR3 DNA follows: TGCGCCAGCAGCTTGATGGGGGACAACACAGATACGCAGTATTTT.

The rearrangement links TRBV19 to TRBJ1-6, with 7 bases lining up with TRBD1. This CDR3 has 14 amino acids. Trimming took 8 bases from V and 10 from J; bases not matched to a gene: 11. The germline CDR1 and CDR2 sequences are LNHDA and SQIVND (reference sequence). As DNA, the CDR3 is TGTGCCAGTGGTAGGGGGCAGGGTGGCTCACCCCTCCACTTT. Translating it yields CASGRGQGGSPLHF.

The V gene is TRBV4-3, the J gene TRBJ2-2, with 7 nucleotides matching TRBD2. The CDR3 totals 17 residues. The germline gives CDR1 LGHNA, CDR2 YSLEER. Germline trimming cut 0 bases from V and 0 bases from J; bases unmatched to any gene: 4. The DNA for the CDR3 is TGCGCCAGCAGCCAAGAGGGCCTAGCGGCGAACACCGGGGAGCTGTTTTTT. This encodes CASSQEGLAANTGELFF.

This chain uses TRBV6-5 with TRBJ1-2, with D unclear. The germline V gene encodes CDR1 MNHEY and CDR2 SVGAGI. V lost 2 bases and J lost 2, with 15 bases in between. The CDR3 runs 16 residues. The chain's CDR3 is CASSYDPLLGNYGYTF. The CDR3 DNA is TGTGCCAGCAGTTACGACCCTCTCCTGGGGAACTATGGCTACACCTTC.

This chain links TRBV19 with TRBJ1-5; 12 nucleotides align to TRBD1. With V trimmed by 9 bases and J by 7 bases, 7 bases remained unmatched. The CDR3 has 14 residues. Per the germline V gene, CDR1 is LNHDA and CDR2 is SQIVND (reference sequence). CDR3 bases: TGTGCCAGCACCGGGACAGGGGGCGGGCAGCCCCAGCATTTT. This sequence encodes CASTGTGGGQPQHF.

The CDR3 coding sequence is TGTGCCAGCAAAGCCGGGACAGGGAATGCTGAGACCGGGGAGCTGTTTTTT. Its translation: CASKAGTGNAETGELFF. The V gene is TRBV6-4, the J gene TRBJ2-2; 9 positions agree with TRBD1. With V trimmed by 7 bases and J by 5 bases, 14 bases remained unmatched. The CDR3 is 17 residues long. Germline V gives CDR1 MRHNA, CDR2 SNTAGT.

This CDR3 is CASSESGSVKGYTF. The CDR3 nucleotides are TGCGCCAGCAGTGAGTCGGGCTCGGTGAAGGGCTACACCTTC. The chain joins TRBV10-1 to TRBJ1-2; D unclear. V dropped 0 bases and J dropped 8 bases, with 13 bases sitting between them. The CDR3 extends over 14 amino acids. Germline values: CDR1 WNHNN, CDR2 SYGVQD (reference sequence).

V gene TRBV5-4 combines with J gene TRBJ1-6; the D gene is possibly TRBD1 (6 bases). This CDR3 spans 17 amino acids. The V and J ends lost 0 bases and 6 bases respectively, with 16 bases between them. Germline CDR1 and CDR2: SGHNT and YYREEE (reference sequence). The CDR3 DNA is TGTGCCAGCAGCTTGGCTAGGATTAGGGGGGCTAATTCACCCCTCCACTTT. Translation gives CASSLARIRGANSPLHF.

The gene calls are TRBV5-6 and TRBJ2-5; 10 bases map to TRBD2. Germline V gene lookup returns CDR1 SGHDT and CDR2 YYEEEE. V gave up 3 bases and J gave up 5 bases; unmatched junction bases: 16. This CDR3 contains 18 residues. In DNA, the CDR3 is TGTGCCAGCAGCTCCCTTTCCGGGCTAGCGGGAGATTTGGAGACCCAGTACTTC. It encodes CASSSLSGLAGDLETQYF.

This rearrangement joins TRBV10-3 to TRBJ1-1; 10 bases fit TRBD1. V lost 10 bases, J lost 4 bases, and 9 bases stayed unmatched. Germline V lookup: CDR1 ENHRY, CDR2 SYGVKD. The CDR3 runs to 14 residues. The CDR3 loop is CATSGTGVGTEAFF. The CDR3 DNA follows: TGTGCCACATCCGGGACAGGGGTAGGCACTGAAGCTTTCTTT.

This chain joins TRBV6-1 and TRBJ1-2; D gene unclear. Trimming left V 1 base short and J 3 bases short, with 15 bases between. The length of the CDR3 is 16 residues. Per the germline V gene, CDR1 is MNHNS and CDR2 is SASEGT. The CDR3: CASSEGRLLGDYGYTF. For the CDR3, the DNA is TGTGCCAGCAGTGAAGGGAGACTCCTAGGAGACTATGGCTACACCTTC.

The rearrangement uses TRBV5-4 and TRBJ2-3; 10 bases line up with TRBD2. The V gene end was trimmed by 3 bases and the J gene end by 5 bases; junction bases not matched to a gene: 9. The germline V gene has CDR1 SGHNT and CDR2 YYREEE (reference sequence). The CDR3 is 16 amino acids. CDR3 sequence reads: CASSSTGTSEIDTQYF. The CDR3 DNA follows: TGTGCCAGCAGCTCAACAGGGACTAGCGAAATAGATACGCAGTATTTT.

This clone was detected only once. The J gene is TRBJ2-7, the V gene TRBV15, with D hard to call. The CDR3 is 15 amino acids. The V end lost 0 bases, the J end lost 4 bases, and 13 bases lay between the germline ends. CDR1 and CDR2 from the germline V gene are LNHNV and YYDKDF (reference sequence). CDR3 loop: CATSRDPAMAYEQYF. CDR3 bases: TGTGCCACCAGCAGAGATCCGGCGATGGCGTACGAGCAGTACTTC.

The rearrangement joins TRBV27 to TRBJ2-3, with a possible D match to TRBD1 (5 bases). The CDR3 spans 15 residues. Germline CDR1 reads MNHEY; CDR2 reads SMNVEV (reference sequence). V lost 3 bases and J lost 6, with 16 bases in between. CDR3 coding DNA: TGTGCCAGCAGTTTGAACTCCAGGGCATACGATACGCAGTATTTT. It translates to CASSLNSRAYDTQYF.

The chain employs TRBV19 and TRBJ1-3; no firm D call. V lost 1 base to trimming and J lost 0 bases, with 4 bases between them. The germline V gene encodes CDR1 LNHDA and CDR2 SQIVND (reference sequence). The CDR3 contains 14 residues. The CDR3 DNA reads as TGTGCCAGTAGTATAGGGGACTCTGGAAACACCATATATTTT. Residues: CASSIGDSGNTIYF.

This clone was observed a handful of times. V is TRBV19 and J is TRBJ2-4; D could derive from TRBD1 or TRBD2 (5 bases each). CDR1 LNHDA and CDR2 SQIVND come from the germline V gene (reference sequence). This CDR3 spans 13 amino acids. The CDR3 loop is CAARDLAKNIQYF. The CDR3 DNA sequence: TGTGCAGCCAGGGACCTAGCCAAAAACATTCAGTACTTC.

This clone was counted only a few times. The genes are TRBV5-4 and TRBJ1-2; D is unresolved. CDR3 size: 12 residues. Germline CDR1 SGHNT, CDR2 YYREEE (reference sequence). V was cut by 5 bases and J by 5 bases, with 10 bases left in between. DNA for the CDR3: TGTGCCAGCAGTCCGGAAGGGTATGGCTACACCTTC. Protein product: CASSPEGYGYTF.

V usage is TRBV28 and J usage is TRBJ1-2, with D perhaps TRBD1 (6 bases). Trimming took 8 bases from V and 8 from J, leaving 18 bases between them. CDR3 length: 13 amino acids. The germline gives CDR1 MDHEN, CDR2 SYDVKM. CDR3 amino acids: CASGYAGEGGYTF. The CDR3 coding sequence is TGTGCCAGCGGTTACGCAGGGGAGGGGGGCTACACCTTC.

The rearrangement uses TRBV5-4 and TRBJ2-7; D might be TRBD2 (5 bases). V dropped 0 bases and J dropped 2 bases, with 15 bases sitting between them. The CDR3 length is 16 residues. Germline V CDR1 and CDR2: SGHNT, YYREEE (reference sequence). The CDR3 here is CASSLAVGAGTYEQYF. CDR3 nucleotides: TGTGCCAGCAGCTTGGCCGTTGGCGCGGGCACCTACGAGCAGTACTTC.

The chain's CDR3 is CASSSPGQGRTGELFF. CDR3 DNA: TGTGCCAGTAGTAGCCCCGGGCAGGGAAGAACCGGGGAGCTGTTTTTT. The rearrangement joins TRBV19 to TRBJ2-2; tentative D call: TRBD1 (5 bases). V dropped 4 bases and J dropped 5 bases, with 17 bases sitting between them. CDR1 LNHDA and CDR2 SQIVND come from the germline V gene (reference sequence). CDR3 length: 16 amino acids.

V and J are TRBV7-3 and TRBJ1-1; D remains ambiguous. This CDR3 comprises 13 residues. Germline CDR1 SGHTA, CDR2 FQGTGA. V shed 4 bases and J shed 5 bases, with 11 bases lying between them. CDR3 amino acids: CASSWGSGTEAFF. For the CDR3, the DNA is TGTGCCAGCAGCTGGGGATCGGGGACTGAAGCTTTCTTT.